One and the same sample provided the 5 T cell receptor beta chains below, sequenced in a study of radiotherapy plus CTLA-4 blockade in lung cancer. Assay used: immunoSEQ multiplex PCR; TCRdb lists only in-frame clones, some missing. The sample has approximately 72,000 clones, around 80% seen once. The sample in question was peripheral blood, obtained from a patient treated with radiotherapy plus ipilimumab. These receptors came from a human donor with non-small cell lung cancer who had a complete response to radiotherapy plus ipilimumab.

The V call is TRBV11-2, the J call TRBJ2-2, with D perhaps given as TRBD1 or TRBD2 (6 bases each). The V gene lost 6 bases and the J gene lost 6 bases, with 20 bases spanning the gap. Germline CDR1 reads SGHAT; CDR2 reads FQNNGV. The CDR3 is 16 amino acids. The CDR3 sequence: CASRDSGQRGAGELFF. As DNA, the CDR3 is TGTGCCAGCAGGGATTCGGGGCAGAGGGGGGCCGGGGAGCTGTTTTTT.

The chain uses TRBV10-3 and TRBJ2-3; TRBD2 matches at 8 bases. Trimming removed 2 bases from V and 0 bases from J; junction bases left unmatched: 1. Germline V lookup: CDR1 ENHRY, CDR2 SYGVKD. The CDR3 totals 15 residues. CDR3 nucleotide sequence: TGTGCCATCAGTGAGCCTAGCGGGAGCACAGATACGCAGTATTTT. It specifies CAISEPSGSTDTQYF.

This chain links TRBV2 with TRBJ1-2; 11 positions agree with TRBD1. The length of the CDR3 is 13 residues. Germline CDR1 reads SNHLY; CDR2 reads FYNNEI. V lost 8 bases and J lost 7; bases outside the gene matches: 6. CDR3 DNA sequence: TGTGCCAGCCGGGACAGGGGGTATGGTGGCTACACCTTC. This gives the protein CASRDRGYGGYTF.

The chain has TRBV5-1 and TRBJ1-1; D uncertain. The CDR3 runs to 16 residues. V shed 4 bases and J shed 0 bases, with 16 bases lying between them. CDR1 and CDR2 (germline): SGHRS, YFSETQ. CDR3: CASSPRSGLMNTEAFF. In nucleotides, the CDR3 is TGCGCCAGCAGCCCACGCTCGGGCCTTATGAACACTGAAGCTTTCTTT.

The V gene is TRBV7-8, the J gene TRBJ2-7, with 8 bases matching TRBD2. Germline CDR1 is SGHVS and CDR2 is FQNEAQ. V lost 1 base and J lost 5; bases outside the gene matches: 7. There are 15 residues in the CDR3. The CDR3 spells CASSLGERGSHEQYF. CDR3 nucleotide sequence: TGTGCCAGCAGCTTAGGAGAGCGGGGGTCTCACGAGCAGTACTTC.